This T cell receptor beta chain emerged from a study of OX40 agonist ivuxolimab in advanced cancers. In the study overall: Patients received ivuxolimab, an agonistic anti-OX40 (CD134) antibody. Administration of intravenous ivuxolimab to patients occurred every 2 weeks at 0.01 to 10 mg/kg. Patients enrolled in dose escalation were diagnosed with hepatocellular carcinoma, melanoma, renal cell or head and neck cancer. The group had a mean age of approximately 60 years, ranged from 23 to 79, and was 80% to 85% male.

The V gene lost 5 bases and the J gene lost 2 bases, with 20 bases spanning the gap. The CDR3 contains 17 residues. Looked up from germline, CDR1 is KGHSH and CDR2 is LQKENI. This table comes from immunoSEQ multiplex PCR, and its TCRdb copy is limited to in-frame clones, with some not included. The repertoire consists of about 37,000 clones, with 60% to 80% occurring once and the leading ten covering around 20%. Sequences were derived from CD4+ or CD8+ T cells sorted from blood, sampled in a trial of the OX40 agonist ivuxolimab. The TCR originated in an adult with an advanced solid tumor such as melanoma, head and neck, liver or kidney cancer. This rearrangement joins TRBV18 to TRBJ2-3, with D tentatively TRBD1 (6 bases). CDR3 in DNA: TGTGCCAGCTCAGTAGGAATGTCACAGGGTACCACAGATACGCAGTATTTT. Protein sequence: CASSVGMSQGTTDTQYF.